This TCR beta chain was retrieved from a study of T cell responses to AZD1222 COVID-19 vaccine. For the study at large: Recipients boosted at about 4 weeks or about 12 weeks are pooled. General observations from the study: Along spike, vaccine-associated CD4 TCRs were found throughout, with dominance at 160-218 and 743-854. Receipt of two AZD1222 doses was followed by a rise in Spike-specific TCR breadth and depth. The study reported that nearly half of spike-specific TCRs target unmutated variant regions.

Germline V lookup: CDR1 LNHDA, CDR2 SQIVND (reference sequence). The CDR3 has 15 amino acids. Trimming took 1 base from V and 1 from J, leaving 10 bases between them. Sequenced by immunoSEQ multiplex PCR; TCRdb stores in-frame clones only, minus some. The table includes roughly 35,000 clones, approximately 86% detected once. A word on this clone: Its antigen is as yet unknown.

The receptor's source is an adult in good health. V gene TRBV19 combines with J gene TRBJ1-1, with D possibly TRBD1 on 6 matching bases. The sequencing here drew on peripheral blood, taken on day 0 of AZD1222 vaccination. The CDR3 bases are TGTGCCAGTAGTATAGGACAGGCGCCGAACACTGAAGCTTTCTTT. Translation gives CASSIGQAPNTEAFF.